These 28 T cell receptor beta chains were all obtained from the same sample, sequenced in a study of technical replicates of blood from a few donors. The assay was immunoSEQ multiplex PCR, and TCRdb's table has in-frame clones only and misses some. The table includes under 70,000 clones, just over 85% detected once. Material: PBMCs. Source of these receptors: a human donor in good health. Some clones in this sample may be carry-over from other donors' samples.

This clone was recorded only once. The rearrangement uses TRBV7-9 and TRBJ2-1, with TRBD1 as a possible D gene (7 bases). The CDR3 has 17 amino acids. V lost 5 bases and J 1 base, leaving 18 bases between the germline ends. From germline, CDR1 is SEHNR and CDR2 FQNEAQ (reference sequence). The CDR3 region has the DNA TGTGCCAGCAGCCCTACGTGGAGGGGGCGTTCCTACAATGAGCAGTTCTTC. Translating gives CASSPTWRGRSYNEQFF.

The chain combines TRBV6-1 with TRBJ2-7, with 13 bases that match TRBD2. Germline-derived CDR1 and CDR2 are MNHNS and SASEGT. The CDR3 has 15 amino acids. Trimming removed 6 bases from V and 5 bases from J; junction bases left unmatched: 7. The CDR3 DNA is TGTGCCAGCAGGGCCTGGACTAGCGGGAGTGACGAGCAGTACTTC. The encoded protein is CASRAWTSGSDEQYF.

This clone was found a few times. The sample holds other DNA sequences that translate to the same CDR3. This chain connects TRBV9 to TRBJ2-5, with 15 positions matching TRBD2. The CDR3 loop spans 17 amino acids. Germline CDR1 reads SGDLS; CDR2 reads YYNGEE. J lost 2 bases, V lost 3 bases, and 5 bases had no gene match. CDR3 sequence: CASSAGTSGGLQETQYF. The CDR3 nucleotides read TGTGCCAGCAGCGCCGGGACTAGCGGGGGGCTACAAGAGACCCAGTACTTC.

The chain is built from TRBV5-1 and TRBJ1-2; D possibly corresponds to TRBD1 (5 bases). With 4 bases removed from V and 3 bases from J, the gap between germline ends came to 10 bases. Germline assignment: CDR1 SGHRS and CDR2 YFSETQ. This CDR3 region has 13 residues. The CDR3 nucleotides read TGCGCCAGCAGCCTTGACAGTTACTATGGCTACACCTTC. Amino acids: CASSLDSYYGYTF.

V and J are TRBV29-1 and TRBJ1-1; D is ambiguous. CDR1 and CDR2 (germline): SQVTM, ANQGSEA. The CDR3 consists of 12 residues. V dropped 8 bases and J dropped 2 bases, with 12 bases sitting between them. CDR3 sequence: CSIRTANTEAFF. CDR3 bases: TGCAGCATACGGACTGCCAACACTGAAGCTTTCTTT.

The rearrangement joins TRBV15 to TRBJ2-3; 12 positions agree with TRBD2. Germline CDR1 is LNHNV and CDR2 is YYDKDF (reference sequence). CDR3 size: 17 residues. The trim removed 0 bases at V and 6 bases at J, leaving 7 bases unmatched. The CDR3 spells CATSRDNRLAGADTQYF. CDR3 DNA sequence: TGTGCCACCAGCAGAGATAATCGACTAGCGGGAGCCGATACGCAGTATTTT.

The J gene is TRBJ1-3, the V gene TRBV5-6, with unresolved D. This CDR3 comprises 14 residues. Trimming pared 4 bases from V and 7 bases from J, leaving 15 bases between. Germline V gene sequence: CDR1 SGHDT, CDR2 YYEEEE. CDR3 loop: CASSPGSLGNTIYF. As DNA, the CDR3 is TGTGCCAGCAGCCCGGGGAGTCTTGGGAACACCATATATTTT.

The chain combines TRBV11-2 with TRBJ2-1; 8 bases map to TRBD2. Unmatched junction bases numbered 3, after V lost 4 bases and J lost 7 bases. CDR3 length: 13 amino acids. CDR1 is SGHAT and CDR2 is FQNNGV in the germline V gene. For the CDR3, the DNA is TGTGCCAGCAGCTCTAGCGGGTGGAATGAGCAGTTCTTC. It specifies CASSSSGWNEQFF.

The CDR3 sequence is CASSKGPSRTGHYEQYF. The DNA for the CDR3 is TGTGCCAGCAGCAAGGGGCCGTCGAGGACAGGGCACTACGAGCAGTACTTC. The chain has TRBV7-2 and TRBJ2-7, with 8 bases lining up with TRBD1. Looked up from germline, CDR1 is SGHTA and CDR2 is FQGNSA. V shed 5 bases and J 3 bases; nucleotides not matched to a gene: 15. There are 17 residues in the CDR3. Filled out from reference TRBV7-2 and TRBJ2-7, the complete variable domain reads GAGVSQSPSNKVTEKGKDVELRCDPISGHTALYWYRQSLGQGLEFLIYFQGNSAPDKSGLPSDRFSAERTGGSVSTLTIQRTQQEDSAVYLCASSKGPSRTGHYEQYFGPGTRLTVT.

The chain carries TRBV15 and TRBJ2-5, with D perhaps TRBD1 (6 bases). The V end lost 0 bases, the J end lost 4 bases, and 9 bases lay between the germline ends. Germline assignment: CDR1 LNHNV and CDR2 YYDKDF (reference sequence). The CDR3 spans 14 residues. Written as DNA, the CDR3 is TGTGCCACCAGCAGAGATCAAGGGGGAGAGACCCAGTACTTC. It is translated as CATSRDQGGETQYF.

CDR3 DNA sequence: TGTGCCAGCAGTTACGGGCGGGGGGCGACCCGGGAGACCCAGTACTTC. Its translation is CASSYGRGATRETQYF. The V gene is TRBV6-6, the J gene TRBJ2-5; 8 nucleotides align to TRBD2. In germline, CDR1 is MNHNY, CDR2 SVGAGI (reference sequence). CDR3 size: 16 residues. After removal of 2 bases from V and 5 bases from J, the junction contained 10 bases not matched to a gene.

In nucleotides, the CDR3 is TGTGCCATCAGTACGGGGGGCATAGGCAATCAGCCCCAGCATTTT. Translated, it gives CAISTGGIGNQPQHF. The chain is built from TRBV10-3 and TRBJ1-5; D might be TRBD1 (6 bases). V was cut by 5 bases and J by 2 bases, with 13 bases left in between. The CDR3 covers 15 residues. Germline lookup yields CDR1 ENHRY and CDR2 SYGVKD.

The chain combines TRBV7-8 with TRBJ2-1; the D gene is possibly TRBD2 (7 bases). The CDR3 covers 14 residues. CDR1 is SGHVS, CDR2 FQNEAQ, per germline. V lost 3 bases and J lost 7, with 13 bases in between. The CDR3 sequence is CASSFQQGGNEQFF. CDR3 sequence (DNA): TGTGCCAGCAGCTTTCAACAGGGAGGGAATGAGCAGTTCTTC. The full variable domain, in which reference TRBV7-8 and TRBJ2-1 provide the parts outside the CDR3, is GAGVSQSPRYKVAKRGQDVALRCDPISGHVSLFWYQQALGQGPEFLTYFQNEAQLDKSGLPSDRFFAERPEGSVSTLKIQRTQQEDSAVYLCASSFQQGGNEQFFGPGTRLTVL.

The CDR3 coding sequence is TGTGCCAGCAGTCGAGACAGACTCTACGGCTACACCTTC. It yields the protein CASSRDRLYGYTF. The chain links TRBV6-6 to TRBJ1-2; tentatively, D is TRBD1 (5 bases). V dropped 5 bases and J dropped 8 bases, with 15 bases sitting between them. The CDR3 extends over 13 amino acids. From germline, CDR1 is MNHNY and CDR2 SVGAGI (reference sequence).

The V gene is TRBV13, the J gene TRBJ2-7; D ambiguous. The CDR3 extends over 14 amino acids. The germline CDR1 and CDR2 sequences are PRHDT and FYEKMQ (reference sequence). Trimming cost V 0 bases and J 0 bases, with 6 bases left between them. CDR3 residues: CASSLGRYSYEQYF. The DNA for the CDR3 is TGTGCCAGCAGCTTAGGCAGGTACTCCTACGAGCAGTACTTC. Variable domain in full (rest from reference TRBV13 and TRBJ2-7): AAGVIQSPRHLIKEKRETATLKCYPIPRHDTVYWYQQGPGQDPQFLISFYEKMQSDKGSIPDRFSAQQFSDYHSELNMSSLELGDSALYFCASSLGRYSYEQYFGPGTRLTVT.

This rearrangement joins TRBV30 to TRBJ2-1; D gene ambiguous. CDR3 length: 13 amino acids. V was clipped by 0 bases and J by 5 bases, with 8 bases between them. Germline CDR1 and CDR2: GTSNPN and SVGIG (reference sequence). The DNA for the CDR3 is TGTGCCTGGAGTGTCCGGAGAAACAATGAGCAGTTCTTC. It encodes CAWSVRRNNEQFF.

This chain uses TRBV2 with TRBJ2-7, with a weak D call TRBD1 (5 bases). From germline, CDR1 is SNHLY and CDR2 FYNNEI. The CDR3 totals 12 residues. Trimming pared 7 bases from V and 6 bases from J, leaving 13 bases between. Here the CDR3 reads CASNTGLTEQYF. The CDR3 nucleotides are TGTGCCAGCAATACAGGTCTTACCGAGCAGTACTTC.

CDR3 sequence (DNA): TGTGCCAGCAGCTTTCAGAGCGGGGGGGCATTAAATGAGCAGTTCTTC. It is translated as CASSFQSGGALNEQFF. The V and J genes are TRBV7-2 and TRBJ2-1; 10 nucleotides match TRBD2. The CDR3 is made up of 16 amino acids. CDR1 is SGHTA, CDR2 FQGNSA, per germline. Trimming cost V 3 bases and J 7 bases; bases outside gene matches: 9.

V and J are TRBV9 and TRBJ2-7, with TRBD2 identical over 8 bases. The CDR3 contains 12 residues. V lost 3 bases, J lost 4 bases, and 0 bases stayed unmatched. CDR1 is SGDLS and CDR2 is YYNGEE in the germline V gene. As DNA, the CDR3 is TGTGCCAGCAGCGGCGGGGGGTACGAGCAGTACTTC. Translated, it gives CASSGGGYEQYF.

This chain connects TRBV6-6 to TRBJ1-6; 7 bases line up with TRBD1. Germline V gives CDR1 MNHNY, CDR2 SVGAGI (reference sequence). The V and J ends lost 6 bases and 5 bases, in that order; junction bases with no gene match: 7. The CDR3 is made up of 15 amino acids. This CDR3 reads CASSPPTGDNSPLHF. The CDR3 coding sequence is TGTGCCAGCAGCCCACCCACAGGGGATAATTCACCCCTCCACTTT.

The gene calls are TRBV5-4 and TRBJ1-2; the D is unclear. This CDR3 has 13 amino acids. Between the trimmed V and J ends, which lost 4 bases and 4 bases, there was a span of 11 bases. The germline V gene has CDR1 SGHNT and CDR2 YYREEE (reference sequence). The CDR3 loop reads CASSLTESYGYTF. The CDR3 nucleotides read TGTGCCAGCAGCCTTACAGAATCCTATGGCTACACCTTC.

The chain employs TRBV11-2 and TRBJ1-4; 10 bases match TRBD1. In germline, CDR1 is SGHAT, CDR2 FQNNGV. The V and J ends lost 5 bases and 6 bases, in that order; junction bases with no gene match: 6. The CDR3 totals 15 residues. The CDR3, as DNA: TGTGCCAGCAGCCCGGGGACAGGGGCATATGAAAAACTGTTTTTT. It translates to CASSPGTGAYEKLFF.

This chain links TRBV5-6 with TRBJ1-1; 7 bases agree with TRBD1. Germline lookup yields CDR1 SGHDT and CDR2 YYEEEE. With 4 bases clipped from V and 7 bases from J, the junction kept 7 bases outside the gene matches. The CDR3 loop spans 13 amino acids. The CDR3 DNA is TGTGCCAGCAGCCGAATCGGACAGGTTGAAGCTTTCTTT. This translates into CASSRIGQVEAFF.

This clone was recorded only once. The chain couples TRBV5-6 to TRBJ2-3; D perhaps matches TRBD2 (6 bases). The germline gives CDR1 SGHDT, CDR2 YYEEEE. Between the trimmed V and J ends, which lost 5 bases and 0 bases, there was a span of 16 bases. The CDR3 sequence is 16 residues long. This CDR3 is CASRPTSTTSTDTQYF. In DNA form, the CDR3 reads TGTGCCAGCAGGCCCACTAGCACTACTAGCACAGATACGCAGTATTTT.

This clone was detected a few times. The chain recombines TRBV15 with TRBJ1-4, with 10 bases lining up with TRBD1. J gave up 8 bases and V 4 bases, and 7 bases lay outside the gene matches. The CDR3 is made up of 15 amino acids. Germline assignment: CDR1 LNHNV and CDR2 YYDKDF (reference sequence). For the CDR3, the DNA is TGTGCCACCAGCAACGATGGACAGGGGGGAGAAAAACTGTTTTTT. As protein: CATSNDGQGGEKLFF. The full variable domain, in which reference TRBV15 and TRBJ1-4 provide the parts outside the CDR3, is DAMVIQNPRYQVTQFGKPVTLSCSQTLNHNVMYWYQQKSSQAPKLLFHYYDKDFNNEADTPDNFQSRRPNTSFCFLDIRSPGLGDTAMYLCATSNDGQGGEKLFFGSGTQLSVL.

This chain connects TRBV9 to TRBJ2-5; tentative D call: TRBD2 (5 bases). Between the trimmed V and J ends, which lost 4 bases and 3 bases, there was a span of 10 bases. The length of the CDR3 is 13 residues. The germline V gene has CDR1 SGDLS and CDR2 YYNGEE. The CDR3 DNA reads as TGTGCCAGCAGCCCTAGCCCAAAAGAGACCCAGTACTTC. It is translated as CASSPSPKETQYF.

CDR3 sequence: CASSPGLAGGRETQYF. DNA of the CDR3: TGCGCCAGCAGCCCCGGTCTAGCGGGGGGGCGAGAGACCCAGTACTTC. This chain uses TRBV5-1 with TRBJ2-5; 12 bases map to TRBD2. This CDR3 contains 16 residues. Germline CDR1 SGHRS, CDR2 YFSETQ. The junction had 8 bases not matched to a gene; V was cut back by 4 bases and J by 4 bases.

V is TRBV10-3 and J is TRBJ2-1; the match to TRBD1 covers 10 bases. V gave up 4 bases and J gave up 7 bases; unmatched junction bases: 1. CDR1 and CDR2 (germline): ENHRY, SYGVKD. This CDR3 is 13 amino acids long. The CDR3 DNA reads as TGTGCCATCAGTGGGGACAGGGGTAATGAGCAGTTCTTC. It specifies CAISGDRGNEQFF.